A single sample gave rise to the 8 T cell receptor beta chains below, sequenced in a study of blood T cell repertoires in COVID-19. The table came from immunoSEQ multiplex PCR; TCRdb's copy has only in-frame clones and leaves some out. The sample shows approximately 110,000 clones, over 80% of them seen only once. Input material: peripheral blood. These TCRs come from a woman between 65 and 79 years old with acute or convalescent COVID-19.

V gene TRBV5-5 combines with J gene TRBJ2-6; D might be TRBD1 (6 bases). V was pared by 4 bases and J by 0 bases, with 11 bases between. The germline CDR1 and CDR2 sequences are SGHKS and YYEKEE (reference sequence). The CDR3 loop spans 16 amino acids. In DNA form, the CDR3 reads TGTGCCAGCAGCCCCAGGGGAGTCTCTGGGGCCAACGTCCTGACTTTC. Amino acids: CASSPRGVSGANVLTF.

This chain's CDR3 is CASSLQSSSYNEQFF. The CDR3, as DNA: TGTGCCAGCAGCTTACAATCCAGCTCCTACAATGAGCAGTTCTTC. The J gene is TRBJ2-1, the V gene TRBV5-4; D ambiguous. This CDR3 is built from 15 residues. Germline V gene data show CDR1 as SGHNT and CDR2 as YYREEE (reference sequence). V lost 2 bases and J lost 0, with 9 bases in between. The whole variable domain, filled in from reference TRBV5-4 and TRBJ2-1, reads ETGVTQSPTHLIKTRGQQVTLRCSSQSGHNTVSWYQQALGQGPQFIFQYYREEENGRGNFPPRFSGLQFPNYSSELNVNALELDDSALYLCASSLQSSSYNEQFFGPGTRLTVL.

The chain joins TRBV2 to TRBJ2-4; perhaps TRBD1 as D (6 bases). Trimming stripped 10 bases from V and 0 bases from J, with 16 bases between. Germline V gene data show CDR1 as SNHLY and CDR2 as FYNNEI. CDR3 length equals 15 residues. Written as DNA, the CDR3 is TGTGCCACCACTTCAGGGGATCTAGCCAAAAACATTCAGTACTTC. Translated, it gives CATTSGDLAKNIQYF.

This clone appeared once. This chain uses TRBV10-3 with TRBJ2-2; no firm D call. Deletions cut 0 bases from V and 3 bases from J, with 5 bases between. The CDR3 consists of 14 residues. Germline V gives CDR1 ENHRY, CDR2 SYGVKD. Written as DNA, the CDR3 is TGTGCCATCAGTGAGTCCCCGGACACCGGGGAGCTGTTTTTT. The encoded protein is CAISESPDTGELFF.

The chain links TRBV30 to TRBJ1-4, with 9 nucleotides matching TRBD1. This CDR3 has 16 amino acids. Trimming cost V 7 bases and J 3 bases; bases outside gene matches: 12. Per the germline V gene, CDR1 is GTSNPN and CDR2 is SVGIG (reference sequence). CDR3 sequence (DNA): TGTGCCTCCACGCGGGCGGGACAGGGAGCTAATGAAAAACTGTTTTTT. Translation: CASTRAGQGANEKLFF.

This clone has just one count. The V gene is TRBV12-3 or TRBV12-4, the J gene TRBJ1-2; 7 nucleotides agree with TRBD1. After removal of 6 bases from V and 7 bases from J, the junction contained 5 bases not matched to a gene. CDR3 length equals 12 residues. The CDR3 DNA follows: TGTGCCAGCAGCGTTAACAGGGGTGGCTACACCTTC. Translation: CASSVNRGGYTF.

This chain joins TRBV2 and TRBJ1-5; D gene unclear. Germline assignment: CDR1 SNHLY and CDR2 FYNNEI. V was clipped by 7 bases and J by 0 bases, with 10 bases between them. CDR3 length equals 14 residues. The CDR3 loop reads CASTPAGSNQPQHF. Here the CDR3 DNA reads TGTGCCAGCACCCCCGCAGGTAGCAATCAGCCCCAGCATTTT.

In this sample, this clone turned up once. This chain links TRBV5-6 with TRBJ2-7; TRBD1 matches at 10 bases. V lost 1 base and J lost 3; bases outside the gene matches: 4. The germline V gene has CDR1 SGHDT and CDR2 YYEEEE. The CDR3 extends over 15 amino acids. The CDR3 DNA follows: TGTGCCAGCAGCTTGTCAAGGACAGGGGGCTACGAGCAGTACTTC. This encodes CASSLSRTGGYEQYF.